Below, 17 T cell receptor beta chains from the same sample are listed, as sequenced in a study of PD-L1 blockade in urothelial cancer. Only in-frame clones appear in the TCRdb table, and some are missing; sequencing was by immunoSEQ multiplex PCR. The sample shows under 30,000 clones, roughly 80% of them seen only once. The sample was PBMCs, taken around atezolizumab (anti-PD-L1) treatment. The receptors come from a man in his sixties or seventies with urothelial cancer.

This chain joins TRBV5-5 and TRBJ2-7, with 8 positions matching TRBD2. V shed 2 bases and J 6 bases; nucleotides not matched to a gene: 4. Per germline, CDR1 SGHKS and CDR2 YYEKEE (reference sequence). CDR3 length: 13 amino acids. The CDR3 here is CASSFNAGGEQYF. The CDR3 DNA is TGTGCCAGCAGCTTCAACGCGGGGGGCGAGCAGTACTTC.

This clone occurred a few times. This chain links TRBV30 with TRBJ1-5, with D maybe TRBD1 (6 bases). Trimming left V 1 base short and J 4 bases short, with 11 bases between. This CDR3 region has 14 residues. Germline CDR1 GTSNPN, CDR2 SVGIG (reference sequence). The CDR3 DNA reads TGTGCCTGGAGTGGGGGACAATTGAATCAGCCCCAGCATTTT. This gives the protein CAWSGGQLNQPQHF.

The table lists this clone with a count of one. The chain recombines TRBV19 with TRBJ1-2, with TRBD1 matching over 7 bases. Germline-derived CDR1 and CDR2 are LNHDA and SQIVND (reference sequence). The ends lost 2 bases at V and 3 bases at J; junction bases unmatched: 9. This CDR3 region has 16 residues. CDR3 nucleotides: TGTGCCAGTAGTATAAACAGGGGCCTTCCCCACTATGGCTACACCTTC. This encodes CASSINRGLPHYGYTF.

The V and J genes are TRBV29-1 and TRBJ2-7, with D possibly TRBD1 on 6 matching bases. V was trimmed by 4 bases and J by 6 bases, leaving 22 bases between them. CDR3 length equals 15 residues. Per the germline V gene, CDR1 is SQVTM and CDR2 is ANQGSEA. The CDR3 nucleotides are TGCAGCGTTGGATTCCGGGACACGGTAATCTCCGAGCAGTACTTC. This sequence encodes CSVGFRDTVISEQYF.

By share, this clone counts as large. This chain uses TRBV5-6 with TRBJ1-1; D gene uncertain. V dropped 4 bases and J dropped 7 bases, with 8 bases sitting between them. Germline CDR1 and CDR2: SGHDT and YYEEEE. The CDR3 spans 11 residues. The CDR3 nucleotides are TGTGCCAGCAGCCGGTACAGTGAAGCTTTCTTT. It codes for CASSRYSEAFF. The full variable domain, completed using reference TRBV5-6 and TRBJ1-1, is DAGVTQSPTHLIKTRGQQVTLRCSPKSGHDTVSWYQQALGQGPQFIFQYYEEEERQRGNFPDRFSGHQFPNYSSELNVNALLLGDSALYLCASSRYSEAFFGQGTRLTVV.

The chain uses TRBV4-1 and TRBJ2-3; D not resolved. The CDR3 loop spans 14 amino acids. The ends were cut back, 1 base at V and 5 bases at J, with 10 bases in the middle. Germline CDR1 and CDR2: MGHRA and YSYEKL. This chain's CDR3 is CASSQVRVRDTQYF. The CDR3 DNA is TGCGCCAGCAGCCAAGTTCGTGTTCGAGATACGCAGTATTTT.

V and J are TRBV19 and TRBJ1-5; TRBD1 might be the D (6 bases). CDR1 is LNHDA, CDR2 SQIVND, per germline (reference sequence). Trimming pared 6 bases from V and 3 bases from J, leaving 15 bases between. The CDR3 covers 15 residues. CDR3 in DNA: TGTGCCAGTAGGCCCCCGACAGGAGTCAATCAGCCCCAGCATTTT. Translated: CASRPPTGVNQPQHF. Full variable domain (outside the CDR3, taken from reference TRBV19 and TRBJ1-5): DGGITQSPKYLFRKEGQNVTLSCEQNLNHDAMYWYRQDPGQGLRLIYYSQIVNDFQKGDIAEGYSVSREKKESFPLTVTSAQKNPTAFYLCASRPPTGVNQPQHFGDGTRLSIL.

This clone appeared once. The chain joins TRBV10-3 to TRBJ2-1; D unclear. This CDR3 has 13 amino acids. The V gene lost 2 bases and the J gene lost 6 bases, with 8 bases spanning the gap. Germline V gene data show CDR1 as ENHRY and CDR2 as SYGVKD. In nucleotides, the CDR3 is TGTGCCATCAGTGAGACTCAGGTCAATGAGCAGTTCTTC. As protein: CAISETQVNEQFF.

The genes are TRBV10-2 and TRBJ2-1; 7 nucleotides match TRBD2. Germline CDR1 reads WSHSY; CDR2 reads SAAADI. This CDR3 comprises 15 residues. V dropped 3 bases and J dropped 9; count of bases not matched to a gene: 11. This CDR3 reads CASSDPTTSQPEQFF. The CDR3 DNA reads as TGCGCCAGCAGTGACCCGACGACTAGCCAACCTGAGCAGTTCTTC.

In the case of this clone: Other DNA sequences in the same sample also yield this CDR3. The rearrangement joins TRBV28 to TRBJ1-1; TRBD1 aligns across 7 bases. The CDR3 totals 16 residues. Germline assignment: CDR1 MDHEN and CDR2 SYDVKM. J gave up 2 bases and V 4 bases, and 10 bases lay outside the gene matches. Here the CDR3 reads CASSSYRGGVNTEAFF. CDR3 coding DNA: TGTGCCAGCAGTTCCTACAGGGGTGGGGTAAACACTGAAGCTTTCTTT.

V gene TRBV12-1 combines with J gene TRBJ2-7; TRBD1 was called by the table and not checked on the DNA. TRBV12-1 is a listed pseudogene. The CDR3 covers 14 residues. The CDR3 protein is CASSNDRLPYEQYF. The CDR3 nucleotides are TGTGCCAGCAGCAATGACAGGCTCCCCTACGAGCAGTACTTC.

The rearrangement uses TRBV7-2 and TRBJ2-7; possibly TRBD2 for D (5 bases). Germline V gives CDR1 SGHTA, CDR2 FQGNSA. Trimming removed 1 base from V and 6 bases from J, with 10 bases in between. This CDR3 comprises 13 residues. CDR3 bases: TGTGCCAGCAGCTTAGTTGTGGGGAGCGAGCAGTACTTC. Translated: CASSLVVGSEQYF.

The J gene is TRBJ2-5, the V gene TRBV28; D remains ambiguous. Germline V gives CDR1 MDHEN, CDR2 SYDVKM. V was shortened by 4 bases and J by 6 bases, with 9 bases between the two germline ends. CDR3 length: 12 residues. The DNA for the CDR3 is TGTGCCAGCAGTTCCGTAGTGAAGACCCAGTACTTC. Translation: CASSSVVKTQYF.

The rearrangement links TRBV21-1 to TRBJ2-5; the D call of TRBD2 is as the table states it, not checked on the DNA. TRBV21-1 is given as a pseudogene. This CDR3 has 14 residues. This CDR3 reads CASSTGKAKETQYF. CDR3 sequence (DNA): TGTGCCAGCAGCACGGGGAAGGCCAAGGAGACCCAGTACTTC.

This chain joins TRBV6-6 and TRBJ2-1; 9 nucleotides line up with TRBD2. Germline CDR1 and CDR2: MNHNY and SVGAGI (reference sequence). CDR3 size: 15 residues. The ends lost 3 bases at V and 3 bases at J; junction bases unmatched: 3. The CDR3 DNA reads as TGTGCCAGCAGTTATACGACTAGCGGCTACAATGAGCAGTTCTTC. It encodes CASSYTTSGYNEQFF.

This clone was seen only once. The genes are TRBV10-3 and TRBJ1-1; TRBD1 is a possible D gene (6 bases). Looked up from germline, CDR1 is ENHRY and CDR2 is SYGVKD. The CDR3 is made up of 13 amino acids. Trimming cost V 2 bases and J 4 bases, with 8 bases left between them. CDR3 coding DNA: TGTGCCATCAGTGAGGGCAGGGGCACTGAAGCTTTCTTT. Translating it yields CAISEGRGTEAFF.

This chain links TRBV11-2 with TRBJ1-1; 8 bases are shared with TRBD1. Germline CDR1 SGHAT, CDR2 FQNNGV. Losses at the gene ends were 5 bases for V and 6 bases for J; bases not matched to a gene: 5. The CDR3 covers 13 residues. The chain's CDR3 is CASSTLRGPEAFF. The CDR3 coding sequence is TGTGCCAGCAGCACCCTCAGGGGGCCTGAAGCTTTCTTT.